Sequencing of this T cell receptor (beta chain) was carried out in a study of T cell repertoires in cytomegalovirus infection. About the study: Both recently identified HLA-C-restricted and well-studied HLA-B-restricted CMV epitopes were used in the study.

The germline V gene has CDR1 DFQATT and CDR2 SNEGSKA (reference sequence). This CDR3 has 14 residues. After removal of 4 bases from V and 0 bases from J, the junction contained 6 bases not matched to a gene. TCRdb re-derived calls from the reads in MiXCR, one entry per CDR3 protein. The repertoire has around 230,000 distinct CDR3 sequences, around 40% of them found once; the top ten carry roughly three fifths. Concerning this clonotype: Its antigen is currently unknown.

The sequence was obtained from a human donor in good health (CMV status not recorded). Some clones in this sample may be carry-over from other donors' samples. This specimen consisted of CD8+ T cells from cultured PBMCs, obtained from culture after CMV antigen stimulation. The rearrangement links TRBV20-1 to TRBJ2-7; 7 nucleotides line up with TRBD2. The CDR3 reads CSANRRESSYEQYF. The CDR3 DNA sequence: TGCAGTGCTAACCGGCGGGAGAGCTCCTACGAGCAGTACTTC.